The rows below give T cell receptor beta chains drawn from one sample of a study of T cell responses to AZD1222 COVID-19 vaccine. Profiled with immunoSEQ multiplex PCR; TCRdb holds only in-frame clones, not every one. The table shows 100,000 to 150,000 clones, with approximately 93% occurring only once. This specimen consisted of peripheral blood, obtained on day 0 of AZD1222 vaccination. The receptors here all came from an adult in good health. The CDR3 runs from the conserved cysteine through the conserved F or W.

V gene	J gene	CDR3 protein
TRBV19	TRBJ1-2	CASSIAAVSGYGYTF
TRBV7-3	TRBJ1-3	CASSLGYGNTIYF
TRBV2	TRBJ2-7	CASSEGAGFLTYEQYF
TRBV7-9	TRBJ1-6	CASSLEGFRAPLHF
TRBV19	TRBJ1-4	CASSIRPGQGAPRGGNEKLFF
TRBV19	TRBJ1-5	CASSTARHQPQHF
TRBV5-1	TRBJ2-1	CASGVEGTFNEQFF
TRBV6-5	TRBJ2-7	CASSSSAPYEQYF
TRBV3-1/TRBV3-2	TRBJ1-1	CASSLRGGGKVEAFF
TRBV20-1	TRBJ2-5	CSASSGAGGSKAEETQYF
TRBV7-2	TRBJ2-4	CASSPDPSRGIQYF
TRBV30	TRBJ1-5	CAWSMESNQPQHF
TRBV18	TRBJ1-3	CASRGTGNSGNTIYF
TRBV7-2	TRBJ1-2	CASSLTPGANGYTF
TRBV2	TRBJ2-7	CASSVFYEQYF
TRBV7-2	TRBJ1-1	CASSLKGMGGEAFF
TRBV3-1/TRBV3-2	TRBJ1-1	CASSQAGQAPGAFF
TRBV25-1	TRBJ2-2	CASSGIGVTGELFF
TRBV5-1	TRBJ1-1	CASSLTGMNTEAFF
TRBV4-2	TRBJ2-7	CASSQLVLGGRPNEQYF
TRBV7-3	TRBJ2-2	CASSGQGPTGELFF
TRBV6-4	TRBJ1-2	CASSDSIGAGMDGYTF
TRBV24-1	TRBJ2-1	CATSVGGTPYNEQFF
TRBV30	TRBJ1-5	CAWATMSQPQHF
TRBV19	TRBJ1-1	CASTTGQSNTEAFF
TRBV2	TRBJ1-1	CASREGRGVWTEAFF
TRBV29-1	TRBJ2-3	CSVIADTQYF
TRBV28	TRBJ1-4	CASGYWDRVPKLFF
TRBV5-1	TRBJ1-1	CASSLDGLNTEAFF
TRBV18	TRBJ2-2	CASSPTPPGAGELFF
TRBV20-1	TRBJ1-2	CSAYRGNGYTF
TRBV4-3	TRBJ1-4	CASSQEAGQAKLFF
TRBV3-1/TRBV3-2	TRBJ2-1	CASSQALGDDYNEQFF
TRBV9	TRBJ2-3	CASSAYREDTQYF
TRBV30	TRBJ2-6	CACPQLSGANVLTF
TRBV30	TRBJ1-3	CAWSVLGNTIYF
TRBV5-1	TRBJ1-1	CASSLDRTGTTEAFF
TRBV27	TRBJ2-7	CASSLIGGGYEQYF
TRBV5-5	TRBJ2-7	CASSLAIGQFYEQYF
TRBV15	TRBJ1-2	CATSMGLKGYTF
TRBV20-1	TRBJ2-7	CSAPRYSEQYF